This T cell receptor (beta chain) was retrieved from a study of cytomegalovirus exposure and HLA in healthy donors. On this clone itself: Its target is unknown.

The primer mix had 60 Vbeta and 13 Jbeta primers. Assay: immunoSEQ multiplex PCR; the TCRdb copy retains only in-frame clones and omits some. The ten most abundant clones cover 12% of a sample with roughly 57,000 clones. Overall study results and limits: In a later analysis, most CMV-associated TCR beta chains appeared HLA-restricted. A highly shared variant cluster was judged a likely technical artifact. The listing of 150 to 200 TCR beta chains classed them as cytomegalovirus-associated. CMV serostatus alone was available as immune exposure information.

This CDR3 comprises 13 residues. The V end was cut by 5 bases, the J end by 7 bases, with 12 bases between. From germline, CDR1 is SGHTA and CDR2 FQGNSA. The sequence came from a woman in her 30s in good health and CMV-seropositive. The genes are TRBV7-2 and TRBJ1-3; no definite D call. What was sequenced was PBMCs. CDR3 in amino acids: CASSPSRENTIYF. The DNA for the CDR3 is TGTGCCAGCAGCCCTAGTCGGGAGAACACCATATATTTT.